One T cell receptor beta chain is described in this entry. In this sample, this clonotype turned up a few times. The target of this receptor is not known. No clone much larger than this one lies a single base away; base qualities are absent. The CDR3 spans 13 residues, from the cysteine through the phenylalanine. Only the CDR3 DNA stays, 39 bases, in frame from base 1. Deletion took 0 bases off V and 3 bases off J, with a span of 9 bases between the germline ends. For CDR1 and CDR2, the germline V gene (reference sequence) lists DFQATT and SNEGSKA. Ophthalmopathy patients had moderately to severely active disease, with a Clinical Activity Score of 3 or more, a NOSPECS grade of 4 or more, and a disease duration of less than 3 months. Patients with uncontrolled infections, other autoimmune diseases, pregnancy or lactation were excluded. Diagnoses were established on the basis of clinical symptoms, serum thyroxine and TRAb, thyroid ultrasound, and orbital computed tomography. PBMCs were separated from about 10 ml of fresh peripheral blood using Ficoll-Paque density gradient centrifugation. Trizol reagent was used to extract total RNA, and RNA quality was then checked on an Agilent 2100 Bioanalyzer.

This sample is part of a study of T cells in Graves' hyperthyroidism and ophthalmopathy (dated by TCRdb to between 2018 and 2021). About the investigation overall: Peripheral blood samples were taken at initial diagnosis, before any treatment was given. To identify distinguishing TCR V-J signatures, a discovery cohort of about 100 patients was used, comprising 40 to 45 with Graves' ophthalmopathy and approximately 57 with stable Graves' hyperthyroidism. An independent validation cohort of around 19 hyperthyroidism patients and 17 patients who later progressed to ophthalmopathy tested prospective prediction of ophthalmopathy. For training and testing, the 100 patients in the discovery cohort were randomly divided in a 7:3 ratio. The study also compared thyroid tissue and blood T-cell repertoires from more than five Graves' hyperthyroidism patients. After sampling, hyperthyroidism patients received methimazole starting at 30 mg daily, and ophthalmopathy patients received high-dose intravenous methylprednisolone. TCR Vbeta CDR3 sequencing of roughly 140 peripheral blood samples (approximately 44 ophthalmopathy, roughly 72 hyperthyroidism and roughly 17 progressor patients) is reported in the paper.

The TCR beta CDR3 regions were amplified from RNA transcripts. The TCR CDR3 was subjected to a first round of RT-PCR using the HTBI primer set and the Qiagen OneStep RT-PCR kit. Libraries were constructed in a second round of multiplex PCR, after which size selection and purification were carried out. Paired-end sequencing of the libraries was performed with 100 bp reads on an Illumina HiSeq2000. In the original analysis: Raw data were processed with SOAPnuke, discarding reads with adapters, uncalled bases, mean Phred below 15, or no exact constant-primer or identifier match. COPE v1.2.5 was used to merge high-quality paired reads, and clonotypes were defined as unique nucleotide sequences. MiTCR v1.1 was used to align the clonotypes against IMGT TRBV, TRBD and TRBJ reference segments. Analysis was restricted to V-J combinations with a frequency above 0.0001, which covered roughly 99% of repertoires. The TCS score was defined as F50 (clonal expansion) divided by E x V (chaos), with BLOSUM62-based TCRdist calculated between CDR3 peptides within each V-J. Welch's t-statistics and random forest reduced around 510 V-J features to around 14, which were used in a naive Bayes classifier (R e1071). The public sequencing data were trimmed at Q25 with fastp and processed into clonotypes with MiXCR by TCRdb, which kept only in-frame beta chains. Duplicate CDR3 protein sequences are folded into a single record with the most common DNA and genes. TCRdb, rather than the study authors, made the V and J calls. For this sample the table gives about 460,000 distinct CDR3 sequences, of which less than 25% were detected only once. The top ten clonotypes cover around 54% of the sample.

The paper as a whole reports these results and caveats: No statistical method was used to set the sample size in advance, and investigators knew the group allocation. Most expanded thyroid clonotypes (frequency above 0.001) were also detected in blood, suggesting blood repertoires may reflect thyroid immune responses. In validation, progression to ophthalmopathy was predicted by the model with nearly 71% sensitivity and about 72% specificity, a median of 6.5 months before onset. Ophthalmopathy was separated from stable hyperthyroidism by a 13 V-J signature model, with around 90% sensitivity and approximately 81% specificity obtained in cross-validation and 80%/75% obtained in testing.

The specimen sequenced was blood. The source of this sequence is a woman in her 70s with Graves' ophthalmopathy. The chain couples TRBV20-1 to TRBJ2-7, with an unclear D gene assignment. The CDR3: CSAREGGNYEQYF. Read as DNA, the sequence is TGCAGTGCTAGAGAGGGCGGAAACTACGAGCAGTACTTC.